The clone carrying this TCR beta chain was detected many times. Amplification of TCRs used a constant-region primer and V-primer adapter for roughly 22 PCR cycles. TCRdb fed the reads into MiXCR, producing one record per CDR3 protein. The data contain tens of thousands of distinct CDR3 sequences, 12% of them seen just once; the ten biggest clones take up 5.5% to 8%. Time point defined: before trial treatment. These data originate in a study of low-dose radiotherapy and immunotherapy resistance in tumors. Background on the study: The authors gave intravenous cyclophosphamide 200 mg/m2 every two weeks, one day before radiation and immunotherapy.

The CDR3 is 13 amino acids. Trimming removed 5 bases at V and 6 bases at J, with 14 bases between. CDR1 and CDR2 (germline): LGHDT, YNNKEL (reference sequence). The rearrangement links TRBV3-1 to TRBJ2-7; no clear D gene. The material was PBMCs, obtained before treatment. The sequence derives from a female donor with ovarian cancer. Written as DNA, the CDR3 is TGTGCCAGCAGCGCGTTTAGCCTGGGCGAGCAGTACTTC. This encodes CASSAFSLGEQYF.